Following are 19 T cell receptor beta chains from one sample sequenced in a study of blood T cell repertoires in COVID-19 (dated by TCRdb to 2020 to 2021). The library came from the immunoSEQ multiplex PCR assay. In its TCRdb copy, this immuneACCESS table keeps in-frame sequences only and misses some clones. Where compared with another copy, unresolved V genes explain less than half of these, and the others have no known cause. The sample table records hundreds of thousands of clones; around nine tenths of these occur just once. Clones ranked in the top ten supply 5.2% of the sample. Specimen: PBMCs or T cells enriched from blood (not recorded which). These receptors were taken from a man aged 60 to 69 who had recovered from COVID-19.

The DNA of the CDR3 is TGTGCCAGCTCAAACCTGACAGGGGGCGAGCAGTACTTC. Its translation is CASSNLTGGEQYF. The chain uses TRBV18 and TRBJ2-7; 9 bases fit TRBD1. The germline CDR1 and CDR2 sequences are KGHSH and LQKENI. The trim removed 5 bases at V and 6 bases at J, leaving 5 bases unmatched. The CDR3 is 13 residues long.

The genes are TRBV5-1 and TRBJ1-2, with TRBD1 as a possible D gene (6 bases). The germline V gene encodes CDR1 SGHRS and CDR2 YFSETQ. This CDR3 spans 14 amino acids. V was trimmed by 4 bases and J by 0 bases, leaving 10 bases between them. CDR3 sequence: CASSIGTSNYGYTF. DNA of the CDR3: TGCGCCAGCAGCATTGGGACATCTAACTATGGCTACACCTTC.

The rearrangement joins TRBV5-5 to TRBJ2-1, with a weak D call TRBD2 (6 bases). In germline, CDR1 is SGHKS, CDR2 YYEKEE (reference sequence). The V end lost 2 bases, the J end lost 1 base, and 13 bases lay between the germline ends. The CDR3 has 16 amino acids. This CDR3 is CASSFWGEVSYNEQFF. The CDR3 nucleotides read TGTGCCAGCAGCTTTTGGGGGGAGGTTTCCTACAATGAGCAGTTCTTC.

The count of this clone is one. This sequence joins TRBV11-2 and TRBJ1-1; D call uncertain. Germline-derived CDR1 and CDR2 are SGHAT and FQNNGV. The length of the CDR3 is 15 residues. The ends were cut back, 1 base at V and 8 bases at J, with 17 bases in the middle. The CDR3 coding sequence is TGTGCCAGCAGCTTAGTGTCAGGTTTAGGTGGAGAAGCTTTCTTT. This sequence encodes CASSLVSGLGGEAFF.

The chain uses TRBV6-2 or TRBV6-3 and TRBJ2-7, with 10 bases matching TRBD1. V shed 7 bases, J shed 6 bases, and the junction held 9 bases outside the gene matches. The CDR3 is 14 amino acids. Looked up from germline, CDR1 is MNHEY and CDR2 is SVGEGT. This chain's CDR3 is CASNPWDRGSEQYF. As DNA, the CDR3 is TGTGCCAGCAACCCCTGGGACAGGGGTAGCGAGCAGTACTTC.

The gene calls are TRBV6-5 and TRBJ1-1; 12 positions match TRBD1. The V gene's germline CDR1 is MNHEY and CDR2 SVGAGI. The CDR3 totals 15 residues. J lost 5 bases, V lost 6 bases, and 7 bases had no gene match. CDR3 DNA: TGTGCCAGCAGCGCCGGGACAGGGGGCCTTACTGAAGCTTTCTTT. Its translation is CASSAGTGGLTEAFF.

The CDR3: CASSFQGATNEKLFF. In nucleotides, the CDR3 is TGTGCCAGCAGTTTTCAGGGGGCAACTAATGAAAAACTGTTTTTT. The chain links TRBV28 to TRBJ1-4; the match to TRBD1 covers 7 bases. There are 15 residues in the CDR3. With V trimmed by 3 bases and J by 0 bases, 1 base remained unmatched. Germline CDR1 reads MDHEN; CDR2 reads SYDVKM.

This CDR3 is CASSFRGAGANVLTF. The CDR3 region has the DNA TGTGCCAGCAGCTTCCGGGGTGCTGGGGCCAACGTCCTGACTTTC. The genes are TRBV7-3 and TRBJ2-6, with D possibly being TRBD2 (5 bases). V lost 3 bases to trimming and J lost 2 bases, with 8 bases between them. CDR1 is SGHTA, CDR2 FQGTGA, per germline. The CDR3 covers 15 residues.

The chain uses TRBV6-2 or TRBV6-3 and TRBJ1-1; 7 bases are a match to TRBD1. Germline CDR1 MNHEY, CDR2 SVGEGT. Germline trimming cut 0 bases from V and 0 bases from J; bases unmatched to any gene: 7. This CDR3 contains 17 residues. The DNA of the CDR3 is TGTGCCAGCAGTTACTCGATTACAGGGGCCCTGAACACTGAAGCTTTCTTT. Its translation: CASSYSITGALNTEAFF.

This chain connects TRBV20-1 to TRBJ2-3, with a possible D match to TRBD1 (6 bases). This CDR3 contains 14 residues. V lost 3 bases and J lost 0, with 10 bases in between. Germline V gene lookup returns CDR1 DFQATT and CDR2 SNEGSKA (reference sequence). The CDR3 is CSASKQGSTDTQYF. CDR3 bases: TGCAGTGCTAGTAAACAGGGCAGCACAGATACGCAGTATTTT.

This clone was recorded only once. The chain couples TRBV24-1 to TRBJ2-2; 9 nucleotides line up with TRBD1. The germline CDR1 and CDR2 sequences are KGHDR and SFDVKD. This CDR3 has 17 amino acids. Trimming removed 4 bases from V and 5 bases from J; junction bases left unmatched: 10. CDR3 bases: TGTGCCACCAGTGAGCCTTGGGGGACAGGGAAGACCGGGGAGCTGTTTTTT. This sequence encodes CATSEPWGTGKTGELFF.

The rearrangement uses TRBV29-1 and TRBJ1-2; tentatively, D is TRBD1 (6 bases). The V gene lost 7 bases and the J gene lost 5 bases, with 29 bases spanning the gap. CDR1 SQVTM and CDR2 ANQGSEA come from the germline V gene. The CDR3 length is 17 residues. CDR3 nucleotides: TGCAGCGCGTTGGGGGAAGGAGGCGGCAGGGGTTTATATGGCTACACCTTC. Amino acids: CSALGEGGGRGLYGYTF.

The V call is TRBV6-5, the J call TRBJ2-3, with a weak D call TRBD2 (6 bases). Trimming shortened V by 8 bases and J by 2 bases, and 17 bases separated the two germline ends. Per germline, CDR1 MNHEY and CDR2 SVGAGI. The CDR3 runs 15 residues. The CDR3 loop reads CASRRDGRTTDTQYF. As DNA, the CDR3 is TGTGCCAGCCGACGTGACGGGAGAACCACAGATACGCAGTATTTT.

The rearrangement joins TRBV6-5 to TRBJ2-6, with 8 bases identical to TRBD1. This CDR3 spans 15 amino acids. Trimming at V came to 5 bases and at J to 11 bases, leaving 11 bases not matched to a gene. In germline, CDR1 is MNHEY, CDR2 SVGAGI. The CDR3 nucleotides read TGTGCCAGCAGTACCCGGACAGGGAGTCTCGACGTCCTGACTTTC. This gives the protein CASSTRTGSLDVLTF.

The chain uses TRBV28 and TRBJ2-1, with TRBD1 matching over 8 bases. Germline V lookup: CDR1 MDHEN, CDR2 SYDVKM. The CDR3 covers 15 residues. The ends lost 6 bases at V and 2 bases at J; junction bases unmatched: 6. The CDR3 nucleotides are TGTGCCAGCAGCCTCGACAGGGGCGCCTACAATGAGCAGTTCTTC. This gives the protein CASSLDRGAYNEQFF. Full variable domain (outside the CDR3, taken from reference TRBV28 and TRBJ2-1): DVKVTQSSRYLVKRTGEKVFLECVQDMDHENMFWYRQDPGLGLRLIYFSYDVKMKEKGDIPEGYSVSREKKERFSLILESASTNQTSMYLCASSLDRGAYNEQFFGPGTRLTVL.

The V gene is TRBV10-2, the J gene TRBJ2-5; D might be TRBD1 (5 bases). V lost 3 bases, J lost 4 bases, and 12 bases lay in between. Looked up from germline, CDR1 is WSHSY and CDR2 is SAAADI. This CDR3 comprises 14 residues. CDR3 nucleotide sequence: TGCGCCAGCAGTGACACTTGGGGCGCAGAGACCCAGTACTTC. Its protein is CASSDTWGAETQYF.

The V call is TRBV7-3, the J call TRBJ2-5, with 7 bases identical to TRBD2. The V and J ends lost 3 bases and 2 bases, in that order; junction bases with no gene match: 9. Germline values: CDR1 SGHTA, CDR2 FQGTGA. This CDR3 has 16 amino acids. The CDR3 coding sequence is TGTGCCAGCAGCTTGGGCGGGAGCGGAGGTCAAGAGACCCAGTACTTC. Protein product: CASSLGGSGGQETQYF.

A few counts support this clone. The rearrangement uses TRBV19 and TRBJ2-2, with D unclear. The CDR3 has 15 amino acids. Trimming cost V 3 bases and J 3 bases, with 11 bases left between them. Germline V gene sequence: CDR1 LNHDA, CDR2 SQIVND (reference sequence). CDR3 region: CASSIEQTYTGELFF. CDR3 nucleotide sequence: TGTGCCAGTAGTATTGAACAGACATACACCGGGGAGCTGTTTTTT. The whole variable domain, remainder taken from reference TRBV19 and TRBJ2-2, is DGGITQSPKYLFRKEGQNVTLSCEQNLNHDAMYWYRQDPGQGLRLIYYSQIVNDFQKGDIAEGYSVSREKKESFPLTVTSAQKNPTAFYLCASSIEQTYTGELFFGEGSRLTVL.

Here the CDR3 DNA reads TGTGCCAGCAGCCCGGAAGGGACAGGGACTTACGAGCAGTACTTC. Translating gives CASSPEGTGTYEQYF. The gene calls are TRBV5-4 and TRBJ2-7, with 9 nucleotides matching TRBD1. Germline CDR1 is SGHNT and CDR2 is YYREEE (reference sequence). With V trimmed by 4 bases and J by 4 bases, 9 bases remained unmatched. This CDR3 has 15 residues.